One sample yielded the 11 T cell receptor beta chains listed below, sequenced in a study of T cell responses to AZD1222 COVID-19 vaccine. Clones were sequenced by immunoSEQ multiplex PCR, and TCRdb holds only the in-frame ones, with some missing. This table has around 94,000 clones, approximately 90% appearing once. Sequencing used peripheral blood, obtained on day 0 of AZD1222 vaccination. The receptor source for this set is an adult in good health.

The V and J genes are TRBV5-1 and TRBJ1-2; D might be TRBD1 (6 bases). Trimming stripped 0 bases from V and 1 base from J, with 10 bases between. The germline V gene has CDR1 SGHRS and CDR2 YFSETQ. CDR3 length equals 15 residues. The CDR3 DNA is TGCGCCAGCAGCTTGGGACAGGCAAATAACTATGGCTACACCTTC. Protein: CASSLGQANNYGYTF.

The chain combines TRBV5-1 with TRBJ2-3, with D unresolved. Germline-derived CDR1 and CDR2 are SGHRS and YFSETQ. The CDR3 consists of 15 residues. Deletions cut 2 bases from V and 2 bases from J, with 12 bases between. Here the CDR3 DNA reads TGCGCCAGCAGCTTCTCAAACCGAAACACAGATACGCAGTATTTT. Residues: CASSFSNRNTDTQYF.

The chain is built from TRBV7-2 and TRBJ2-2; maybe TRBD2 (6 bases). V shed 8 bases and J shed 6 bases, with 13 bases lying between them. Germline values: CDR1 SGHTA, CDR2 FQGNSA. This CDR3 spans 13 amino acids. The DNA for the CDR3 is TGTGCCAGCCGGCCGACTAGGTCCGGGGAGCTGTTTTTT. Protein: CASRPTRSGELFF.

The rearrangement joins TRBV19 to TRBJ1-1; D is undetermined. CDR1 LNHDA and CDR2 SQIVND come from the germline V gene (reference sequence). V was pared by 7 bases and J by 1 base, with 7 bases between. The CDR3 covers 12 residues. The CDR3 coding sequence is TGTGCCAGTAATCTCCCGAACACTGAAGCTTTCTTT. Amino acids: CASNLPNTEAFF.

V gene TRBV10-3 combines with J gene TRBJ2-1; tentatively, D is TRBD1 or TRBD2 (5 bases each). Germline CDR1 ENHRY, CDR2 SYGVKD. V was trimmed by 6 bases and J by 1 base, leaving 10 bases between them. CDR3 size: 14 residues. The CDR3 region is CAIRGDQSYNEQFF. CDR3 DNA: TGTGCCATCAGGGGGGATCAGTCCTACAATGAGCAGTTCTTC.

CDR3 amino acids: CSAVGGVDTGELFF. CDR3 DNA: TGCAGCGCCGTTGGGGGAGTAGACACCGGGGAGCTGTTTTTT. The chain carries TRBV29-1 and TRBJ2-2; tentatively, D is TRBD1 or TRBD2 (5 bases each). V dropped 7 bases and J dropped 3 bases, with 15 bases sitting between them. The CDR3 loop spans 14 amino acids. Germline CDR1 and CDR2: SQVTM and ANQGSEA.

The chain links TRBV7-3 to TRBJ2-2; D is possibly TRBD1 (5 bases). The CDR3 length is 14 residues. Trimming took 4 bases from V and 4 from J, leaving 10 bases between them. CDR1 and CDR2 from the germline V gene are SGHTA and FQGTGA. In nucleotides, the CDR3 is TGTGCCAGCAGCTCCCCAGGGATCACCGGGGAGCTGTTTTTT. Its translation: CASSSPGITGELFF.

This chain links TRBV11-2 with TRBJ1-1; tentatively, D is TRBD1 (6 bases). V was clipped by 5 bases and J by 4 bases, with 14 bases between them. The CDR3 sequence is 14 residues long. In germline, CDR1 is SGHAT, CDR2 FQNNGV. Here the CDR3 reads CASSRGTRVTEAFF. The CDR3 DNA follows: TGTGCCAGCAGCCGTGGGACACGGGTCACTGAAGCTTTCTTT.

Here the CDR3 reads CASSNDRVLGYTF. As DNA, the CDR3 is TGTGCCAGCAGCAACGACAGGGTCTTAGGCTACACCTTC. The J gene is TRBJ1-2, the V gene TRBV28; 7 bases are shared with TRBD1. Germline CDR1 MDHEN, CDR2 SYDVKM. Unmatched junction bases numbered 9, after V lost 6 bases and J lost 8 bases. The CDR3 runs to 13 residues.

The CDR3 bases are TGTGCCAGCAGTTCACTTACACCGAACACCGGGGAGCTGTTTTTT. Translation: CASSSLTPNTGELFF. The J gene is TRBJ2-2, the V gene TRBV6-5; no clear D. V was pared by 4 bases and J by 0 bases, with 9 bases between. Germline assignment: CDR1 MNHEY and CDR2 SVGAGI. The CDR3 runs 15 residues.

The chain uses TRBV13 and TRBJ2-3, with D maybe TRBD1 (6 bases). V gave up 5 bases and J gave up 5 bases, with 11 bases separating them. The CDR3 contains 13 residues. Germline V gene lookup returns CDR1 PRHDT and CDR2 FYEKMQ (reference sequence). CDR3 sequence: CASSAYREDTQYF. CDR3 in DNA: TGTGCCAGCAGCGCTTACAGGGAAGATACGCAGTATTTT.